This T cell receptor (beta chain) was captured by sequencing in a study of a mutant IDH1 vaccine in newly diagnosed glioma. Study at large: Initiation of the vaccine course occurred 4-6 weeks after radiotherapy alone, or alongside temozolomide cycles. A roughly 60% male, approximately 38% female split and a mean age of 40.4 years characterized treated patients. Prior therapy was radiotherapy, temozolomide, or both; most received both.

Profiling relied on immunoSEQ multiplex PCR, and the TCRdb table lists in-frame clones only, not all of them. The sample contains approximately 57,000 clones, roughly 81% of which appear only once. As regards this clone: As yet, its antigen is unknown.

The CDR3 consists of 16 residues. V was pared by 5 bases and J by 1 base, with 10 bases of the junction left unmatched. Germline V gene sequence: CDR1 MNHNY, CDR2 SVGAGI (reference sequence). Time point indicated: week 23, last vaccination. Vaccine doses each comprised 300 ug of mutant IDH1 20-mer peptide, with topical imiquimod. The TCR originated in a woman aged 35 to 49 with glioma. Some clones in this sample may be carry-over from other donors' samples. Sequencing used PBMCs, obtained from a glioma patient whose treatment included an IDH1 peptide vaccine. This chain links TRBV6-6 with TRBJ2-7; 8 bases match TRBD1. The CDR3 DNA follows: TGTGCCAGCAGTGGAACGGGACAGGTTCCTTCCTACGAGCAGTACTTC. Its translation is CASSGTGQVPSYEQYF.